Listed below are T cell receptor beta chains from one sample, sequenced in a study of shared clonotypes between healthy human individuals. Profiled with immunoSEQ multiplex PCR; TCRdb holds only in-frame clones, not every one. The data contain roughly 2.5 million clones, just over 90% of them singletons. Sequenced input: naive CD4+ T cells sorted from blood. The origin of the receptors is a man aged 18 to 30 in good health. The CDR3 runs from the conserved cysteine through the conserved F or W. A D gene is named only where the DNA matches it firmly. The size entry is marked missing in some rows and otherwise reads once, few, many or a size class.

-	TRBJ2-7	TRBD1	TRBV6-6	TGTGCCAGCAGTTCGGTGGACAGGGGGCTCTACGAGCAGTACTTC	CASSSVDRGLYEQYF
-	TRBJ2-2	TRBD1	TRBV7-8	TGTGCCAGCAGCTCCCTGCTACAGGGGGCCTCCACCGGGGAGCTGTTTTTT	CASSSLLQGASTGELFF
-	TRBJ2-3	TRBD2	TRBV4-3	TGCGCCAGCAGCCCAGCGGGAGTGGCAGATACGCAGTATTTT	CASSPAGVADTQYF
-	TRBJ2-3	-	TRBV2	TGTGCCAGCAGTGGGCCCACAAGCACAGATACGCAGTATTTT	CASSGPTSTDTQYF
once	TRBJ1-3	-	TRBV7-2	TGTGCCAGCAGCCCCCCGGGGGATGGAAACACCATATATTTT	CASSPPGDGNTIYF
-	TRBJ2-3	TRBD1	TRBV19	TGTGCCAGTAGACTATTTGGGACAGGGGACACAGATACGCAGTATTTT	CASRLFGTGDTDTQYF
-	TRBJ1-2	-	TRBV5-5	TGTGCCAGCAGCTCGAGTCCCTATGGCTACACCTTC	CASSSSPYGYTF
-	TRBJ1-2	-	TRBV30	TGTGCCTGGAGTGTAGAACAGCGGAACTATGGCTACACCTTC	CAWSVEQRNYGYTF
-	TRBJ2-1	-	TRBV4-3	TGCGCCAGCAGCCAGACCCCACGGGGGTCCTACAATGAGCAGTTCTTC	CASSQTPRGSYNEQFF
-	TRBJ1-2	TRBD1	TRBV19	TGTGCCAGTAGTCGCCTGACAGGGGTCTATGGCTACACCTTC	CASSRLTGVYGYTF
-	TRBJ2-1	TRBD2	TRBV6-5	TGTGCCAGCAGTTACTCGCTAGCGGGAGGAGATTATGAGCAGTTCTTC	CASSYSLAGGDYEQFF
-	TRBJ2-5	-	TRBV2	TGTGCCAGCAAGATGGACAGATCCCAAGAGACCCAGTACTTC	CASKMDRSQETQYF
-	TRBJ2-7	-	TRBV14	TGTGCCAGCAGCCAAGATCACGGGGTATTTGGCGAGCAGTACTTC	CASSQDHGVFGEQYF
-	TRBJ2-5	-	TRBV7-2	TGTGCCAGCAGCTTTCTCCGGGCTGGGGAGACCCAGTACTTC	CASSFLRAGETQYF
once	TRBJ1-2	-	TRBV6-5	TGTGCCAGTCAGGGGAACTATGGCTACACCTTC	CASQGNYGYTF
-	TRBJ1-6	-	TRBV25-1	TGTGCCAGCAGGACAGACCGAAATTCACCCCTCCACTTT	CASRTDRNSPLHF
-	TRBJ1-4	-	TRBV27	TGTGCCAGCAGTCCACACCCTAGGGAAACTAATGAAAAACTGTTTTTT	CASSPHPRETNEKLFF
-	TRBJ2-7	-	TRBV5-1	TGCGCCAGCAGCTCAGGGCCCTCCTACGAGCAGTACTTC	CASSSGPSYEQYF
-	TRBJ2-4	-	TRBV28	TGTGCCAGCAGCCTCGCGGGAACCAAAAACATTCAGTACTTC	CASSLAGTKNIQYF
-	TRBJ1-3	-	TRBV6-5	TGTGCCAGCAGTTACTCGACCGGGGGAAACACCATATATTTT	CASSYSTGGNTIYF
once	TRBJ2-3	TRBD2	TRBV19	TGTGCCAGTAGTATGTCGTGGGCGGGGGACACAGATACGCAGTATTTT	CASSMSWAGDTDTQYF
-	TRBJ2-5	TRBD2	TRBV9	TGTGCCAGCAGCCGGGAGGGAGAGACCCAGTACTTC	CASSREGETQYF
-	TRBJ2-5	-	TRBV7-9	TGTGCCAGCAGCTTTGCCCTTGCCGAAGAGACCCAGTACTTC	CASSFALAEETQYF
-	TRBJ1-3	TRBD1	TRBV7-8	TGTGCCAGCAGCTGGGTTGGGACAGGAGGAAACACCATATATTTT	CASSWVGTGGNTIYF
-	TRBJ2-4	TRBD1	TRBV6-5	TGTGCCAGCAGTTACGACCGGACAGGGAGATTGGACATTCAGTACTTC	CASSYDRTGRLDIQYF
-	TRBJ1-1	-	TRBV5-4	TGTGCCAGCAGCTTGGGGCCCCCAACCCTGAACACTGAAGCTTTCTTT	CASSLGPPTLNTEAFF
once	TRBJ2-7	-	TRBV18	TGTGCCAGCTCACCCCTATATGGTGGGCTCCACGAGCAGTACTTC	CASSPLYGGLHEQYF
once	TRBJ1-2	-	TRBV7-9	TGTGCCAGCAGCTTGGACGTCGCGGTAAACTATGGCTACACCTTC	CASSLDVAVNYGYTF
-	TRBJ2-7	TRBD2	TRBV5-1	TGCGCCAGCAGCGCTGGAGGGACTAGCGTAACCTACGAGCAGTACTTC	CASSAGGTSVTYEQYF
once	TRBJ2-2	-	TRBV21-1	TGTGCCAGCAGCCGGACTAGCAGGAACACCGGGGAGCTGTTTTTT	CASSRTSRNTGELFF